This T cell receptor beta chain was recorded in a study of blood T cell repertoires in COVID-19. Study-wide context: Italy, Spain and the United States were the sources of the convalescent and acute COVID-19 samples.

The assay was immunoSEQ multiplex PCR, and TCRdb's table has in-frame clones only and misses some. This table has 200,000 to 300,000 clones, 81% appearing once. This CDR3 has 15 residues. Germline V gives CDR1 SGDLS, CDR2 YYNGEE. J lost 9 bases, V lost 4 bases, and 6 bases had no gene match. This TCR was recovered from a woman at least 80 years old with acute or convalescent COVID-19. The J gene is TRBJ2-1, the V gene TRBV9, with TRBD2 matching over 14 bases. The sequenced material came from peripheral blood. CDR3 coding DNA: TGTGCCAGCAGCCTGACTAGCGGGAGGGCCGGTGAGCAGTTCTTC. It specifies CASSLTSGRAGEQFF. Variable domain in full (rest from reference TRBV9 and TRBJ2-1): DSGVTQTPKHLITATGQRVTLRCSPRSGDLSVYWYQQSLDQGLQFLIQYYNGEERAKGNILERFSAQQFPDLHSELNLSSLELGDSALYFCASSLTSGRAGEQFFGPGTRLTVL.